Listed below are T cell receptor beta chains from one sample, sequenced in a study of blood T cell repertoires in COVID-19. This table comes from immunoSEQ multiplex PCR, and its TCRdb copy is limited to in-frame clones, with some not included. The sample yields about 70,000 clones, 85% to 90% seen once. The sequenced material came from peripheral blood. All receptors come from a human donor in a cohort sampled during active COVID-19. Both conserved end residues are part of each CDR3.

v_call: TRBV28; cdr3_aa: CASSSPGTGYNEQFF
v_call: TRBV3-1/TRBV3-2; cdr3_aa: CASSPGQGLGEQYF
v_call: TRBV6-6; cdr3_aa: CASSYPPGYNEQFF
v_call: TRBV5-6; cdr3_aa: CASSLASGRAGSSYEQYF
v_call: TRBV19; cdr3_aa: CASGPRGQDGELFF
v_call: TRBV7-8; cdr3_aa: CASSFTTGGGGNSPLHF
v_call: TRBV11-2; cdr3_aa: CASSLAREGFYEQYF
v_call: TRBV18; cdr3_aa: CASIAGGTDTQYF
v_call: TRBV7-9; cdr3_aa: CASSLGAGLASGELFF
v_call: TRBV6-6; cdr3_aa: CASSFQGADVGSPLHF
v_call: TRBV19; cdr3_aa: CASSTSDRAAETQYF
v_call: TRBV19; cdr3_aa: CASTTTRGNTIYF
v_call: TRBV21-1; cdr3_aa: CASSNTRKREAQETQYF
v_call: TRBV2; cdr3_aa: CASRGSSIAKNIQYF
v_call: TRBV7-3; cdr3_aa: CASSSLTSGNTGELFF
v_call: TRBV6-5; cdr3_aa: CASGNRWGGPYEQYF
v_call: TRBV9; cdr3_aa: CASSVEWQEVYEQFF
v_call: TRBV10-2; cdr3_aa: CATRDIPPLRGDNEQFF
v_call: TRBV10-3; cdr3_aa: CAIRGTGDEQFF
v_call: TRBV7-6; cdr3_aa: CASSSRQGGNTEAFF
v_call: TRBV7-2; cdr3_aa: CASSHPDRVDTQYF
v_call: TRBV7-2; cdr3_aa: CASSLPQGFSEQFF
v_call: TRBV4-1; cdr3_aa: CASRPQVLSYEQYF
v_call: TRBV7-3; cdr3_aa: CASSLQTGPNTGELFF
v_call: TRBV11-2; cdr3_aa: CASSPGVLNTEAFF
v_call: TRBV30; cdr3_aa: CAWSRDRVANYGYTF
v_call: TRBV6-5; cdr3_aa: CASRTTGTRLETQYF
v_call: TRBV24-1; cdr3_aa: CATSDTGTSGTTGELFF
v_call: TRBV5-4; cdr3_aa: CASSLGQQETQYF
v_call: TRBV6-5; cdr3_aa: CASSSQGRVNQPQHF
v_call: TRBV5-1; cdr3_aa: CASSSGLAGDTDTQYF
v_call: TRBV3-1/TRBV3-2; cdr3_aa: CASSLRGGAYNEQFF
v_call: TRBV19; cdr3_aa: CASSPGTGRTYGYTF
v_call: TRBV29-1; cdr3_aa: CSADAGGSTDTQYF
v_call: TRBV28; cdr3_aa: CASKGQGVGQPQHF
v_call: TRBV2; cdr3_aa: CASSVVLATGELFF
v_call: TRBV6-1; cdr3_aa: CASSEGTGHTDTQYF
v_call: TRBV15; cdr3_aa: CATSRDLAVNTGELFF
v_call: TRBV19; cdr3_aa: CASSSVLAGKNIQYF
v_call: TRBV7-6; cdr3_aa: CASSFIAGGFRDGELFF
v_call: TRBV6-5; cdr3_aa: CASSGETDTQYF
v_call: TRBV6-1; cdr3_aa: CASSEMENSPLHF
v_call: TRBV5-5; cdr3_aa: CASSLAVRGHVSYEQYF
v_call: TRBV2; cdr3_aa: CATGGGDEQYF
v_call: TRBV4-1; cdr3_aa: CASSQDHGNSPLHF
v_call: TRBV28; cdr3_aa: CASKQGPYPNEQFF
v_call: TRBV19; cdr3_aa: CASTEGALNTEAFF
v_call: TRBV2; cdr3_aa: CASSEGLAALYNEQFF
v_call: TRBV27; cdr3_aa: CASRSGQSSGNTIYF
v_call: TRBV5-1; cdr3_aa: CASSFGRRSGRDTDTQYF
v_call: TRBV11-1; cdr3_aa: CASSFGRGSYEQYF
v_call: TRBV5-1; cdr3_aa: CASSGQPSEAFF
v_call: TRBV19; cdr3_aa: CASSTRARYDGYTF
v_call: TRBV28; cdr3_aa: CASSLATSDEQFF
v_call: TRBV7-8; cdr3_aa: CASSFDRHVAGQETQYF
v_call: TRBV11-2; cdr3_aa: CASSPVGGDEQYF
v_call: TRBV19; cdr3_aa: CAVGGYNEQFF
v_call: TRBV4-1; cdr3_aa: CASSQGPGQGNNEQFF
v_call: TRBV7-2; cdr3_aa: CASSLVGGGADTQYF